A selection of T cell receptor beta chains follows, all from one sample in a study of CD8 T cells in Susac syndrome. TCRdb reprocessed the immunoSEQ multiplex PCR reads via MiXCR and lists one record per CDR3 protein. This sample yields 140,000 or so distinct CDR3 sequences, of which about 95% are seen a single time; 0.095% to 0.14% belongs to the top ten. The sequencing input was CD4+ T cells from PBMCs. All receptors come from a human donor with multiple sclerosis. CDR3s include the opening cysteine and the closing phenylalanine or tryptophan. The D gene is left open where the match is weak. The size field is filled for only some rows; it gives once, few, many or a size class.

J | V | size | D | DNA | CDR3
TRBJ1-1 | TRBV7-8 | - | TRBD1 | TGTGCCAGCAGCTCCGCTAGGGACAGCATGAACACTGAAGCTTTCTTT | CASSSARDSMNTEAFF
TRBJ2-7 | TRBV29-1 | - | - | TGCAGCGTTGAAGAGCAGCAGGGGAAGTACTTC | CSVEEQQGKYF
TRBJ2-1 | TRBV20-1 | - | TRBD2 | TGCAGTGCAAGAGCGGGAGCGCGGGAGCAGTTCTTC | CSARAGAREQFF
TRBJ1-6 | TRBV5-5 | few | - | TGTGCCAGCAGCTTGGAGCCAGGTTCACCCCTCCACTTT | CASSLEPGSPLHF
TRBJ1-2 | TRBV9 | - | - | TGTGCCAGCAACCGACAGGATCATGGCTACACCTTC | CASNRQDHGYTF
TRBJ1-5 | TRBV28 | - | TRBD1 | TGTGCCAGCAGTTTGTCGGACAGGAGCAATCAGCCCCAGCATTTT | CASSLSDRSNQPQHF
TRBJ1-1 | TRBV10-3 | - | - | TGTGCCATCAGTGAGAGTGGAGGGCTGAACACTGAAGCTTTCTTT | CAISESGGLNTEAFF
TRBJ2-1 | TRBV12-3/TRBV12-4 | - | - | TGTGCCAGCAGTTTGGCCAGACCCTCCTACAATGAGCAGTTCTTC | CASSLARPSYNEQFF
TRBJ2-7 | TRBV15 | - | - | TGTGCCACCAGCAGGGGATACGGCGAGCAGTACTTC | CATSRGYGEQYF
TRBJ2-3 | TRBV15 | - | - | TGTGCCACCAGCAGAGATGCGGTCGATACGCAGTATTTT | CATSRDAVDTQYF
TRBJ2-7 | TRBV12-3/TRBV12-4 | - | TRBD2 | TGTGCCAGCAGTTTGACTAGCGGGAGGTACGAGCAGTACTTC | CASSLTSGRYEQYF
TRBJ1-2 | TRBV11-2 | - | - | TGTGCCAGCAGCCCCAGACAGGCGTCCTACTATGGCTACACCTTC | CASSPRQASYYGYTF
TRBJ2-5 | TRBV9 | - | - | TGTGCCAGCAGCGACGGGACATCGGGGACCCAGTACTTC | CASSDGTSGTQYF
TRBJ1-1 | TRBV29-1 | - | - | TGCAGCGTTGAGGGCATTTTGAACACTGAAGCTTTCTTT | CSVEGILNTEAFF
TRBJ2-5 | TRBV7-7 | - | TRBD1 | TGTGCCAGCAGCTTAGGGACAGGGAAGGAGACCCAGTACTTC | CASSLGTGKETQYF
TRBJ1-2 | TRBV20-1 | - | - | TGCAGTGCCACAGCGGCGGGGGGCGGCACTTCTTCTAACTATGGCTACACCTTC | CSATAAGGGTSSNYGYTF
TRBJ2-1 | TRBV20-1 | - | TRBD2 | TGCAGTGCTTCGAGCGGGGGGGCGAATGAGCAGTTCTTC | CSASSGGANEQFF
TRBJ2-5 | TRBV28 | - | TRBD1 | TGTGCCAGCAGGACGACAGGGGGCGGGAAGACCCAGTACTTC | CASRTTGGGKTQYF
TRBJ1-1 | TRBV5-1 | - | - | TGCGCCAGCAGCTTCGAGGGAGACAACACTGAAGCTTTCTTT | CASSFEGDNTEAFF
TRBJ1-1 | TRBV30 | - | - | TGTGCCTGGAGTCGGTGGGGCGTTGAAGCTTTCTTT | CAWSRWGVEAFF
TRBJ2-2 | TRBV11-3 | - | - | TGTGCCAGCAGCTTCAGGATTCCCGGGGAGCTGTTTTTT | CASSFRIPGELFF
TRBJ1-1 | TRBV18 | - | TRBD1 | TGTGCCAGCTCACGAACTGACAGGGAGACTGAAGCTTTCTTT | CASSRTDRETEAFF
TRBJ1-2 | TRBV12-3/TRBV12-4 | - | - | TGTGCCAGCCAATATTCGGGGGATTTGGGTGGCTACACCTTC | CASQYSGDLGGYTF
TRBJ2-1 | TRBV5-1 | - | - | TGCGCCAGCAGTTCTGTTCTGGGGGCCCGGGCCTACAATGAGCAGTTCTTC | CASSSVLGARAYNEQFF
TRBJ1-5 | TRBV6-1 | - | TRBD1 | TGTGCCAGCAGTGAATCAGTGTCAGGGGGCATGGGAAATCAGCCCCAGCATTTT | CASSESVSGGMGNQPQHF
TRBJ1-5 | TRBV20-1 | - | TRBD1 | TGCAGTGCTACTAGACAGGGTGGGTTTAGCAATCAGCCCCAGCATTTT | CSATRQGGFSNQPQHF
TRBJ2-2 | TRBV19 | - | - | TGTGCCAGTACCCTGTTTCCCGGGGAGCTGTTTTTT | CASTLFPGELFF
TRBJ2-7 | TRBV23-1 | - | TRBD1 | TGCGCCAGCAGTCCAGAAGGACAGGGCGGTTTCTACGAGCAGTACTTC | CASSPEGQGGFYEQYF
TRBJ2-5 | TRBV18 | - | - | TGTGCCAGCTCACAGACAGATAAAGAGACCCAGTACTTC | CASSQTDKETQYF
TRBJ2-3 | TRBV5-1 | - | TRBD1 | TGCGCCAGCAGCTTGGAGGGACAGGGACTCGATACGCAGTATTTT | CASSLEGQGLDTQYF
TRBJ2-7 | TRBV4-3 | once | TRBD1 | TGCGCCAGCAGCCACAATCCGGGACAGCCTAGGAAGTACTTC | CASSHNPGQPRKYF
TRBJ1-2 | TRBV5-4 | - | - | TGTGCCAGCAGCTTAGATAACTATGGCTACACCTTC | CASSLDNYGYTF